Reported below is one T cell receptor (beta chain). Two negative PCRs, clearance, or symptom resolution were required of recovered Cohort 3 donors. Germline V gene lookup returns CDR1 SEHNR and CDR2 FQNEAQ (reference sequence). Trimming stripped 4 bases from V and 2 bases from J, with 12 bases between. This CDR3 comprises 15 residues. This record belongs to a study of blood T cell repertoires in COVID-19. Authors' processing steps: Reference gene primers were amplified, and this amplification served to estimate nucleated cell counts. Sequencing used immunoSEQ multiplex PCR; TCRdb keeps in-frame clones, though not all of them. V, J and clone size were drawn from that table, and D and trimming were deduced from the DNA. The repertoire includes about 200,000 clones, 75% to 90% of them detected once, and approximately 2.2% sits in the top ten.

The chain combines TRBV7-9 with TRBJ2-1; D call uncertain. The TCR was taken from a woman aged 25 to 45 who had recovered from COVID-19. The specimen sequenced was PBMCs or T cells enriched from blood (not recorded which). The CDR3 sequence: CASSSPVSPYNEQFF. The CDR3 DNA is TGTGCCAGCAGCTCACCGGTGTCCCCCTACAATGAGCAGTTCTTC.